This is a list of T cell receptor beta chains from one sample in a study of a mutant IDH1 vaccine in newly diagnosed glioma. TCRdb's table, derived via immunoSEQ multiplex PCR, lists solely in-frame clones and lacks some. The sample has approximately 60,000 clones, around 83% seen once. Their antigens are not known. This sample comprised PBMCs, obtained from a glioma patient whose treatment included an IDH1 peptide vaccine. These receptors came from a woman between 50 and 59 years old with glioma. CDR3s include the opening cysteine and the closing phenylalanine or tryptophan. A D gene is named only where the DNA matches it firmly. A clone size is listed for some rows: how often the clone was seen (once, few, many), or a class if it is expanded.

DNA: TGCGCCAGCAGCTTGGTGGGCAGGGGCTATGGCTACACCTTC; CDR3: CASSLVGRGYGYTF; V: TRBV5-1; size: -; length: 14; D: -; J: TRBJ1-2
DNA: TGCGCCAGCAGCTTATCCGGGTCTGGAAACACCATATATTTT; CDR3: CASSLSGSGNTIYF; V: TRBV5-1; size: -; length: 14; D: -; J: TRBJ1-3
DNA: TGCGCCAGCACCCAACTCGACAGTACATCCTACGAGCAGTACTTC; CDR3: CASTQLDSTSYEQYF; V: TRBV23-1; size: -; length: 15; D: -; J: TRBJ2-7
DNA: TGTGCCAGCCTCCACACGGGACTCTCTGGAAACACCATATATTTT; CDR3: CASLHTGLSGNTIYF; V: TRBV7-9; size: -; length: 15; D: -; J: TRBJ1-3
DNA: TGCGCCAGCAGCCAAGACAGGGGTTCGGGAAACACCATATATTTT; CDR3: CASSQDRGSGNTIYF; V: TRBV4-1; size: -; length: 15; D: -; J: TRBJ1-3
DNA: TGCGCCAGCAGCTCCCGGCGGGGGGCAGATACGCAGTATTTT; CDR3: CASSSRRGADTQYF; V: TRBV4-3; size: -; length: 14; D: TRBD2; J: TRBJ2-3
DNA: TGCGCCAGCAGCCAAGCCCCGGGACAGTCGATCGAGCAGTACTTC; CDR3: CASSQAPGQSIEQYF; V: TRBV4-1; size: -; length: 15; D: TRBD1; J: TRBJ2-7
DNA: TGCAGTGCCCGGGGACAGGGAATCCTGTTTTTT; CDR3: CSARGQGILFF; V: TRBV20-1; size: -; length: 11; D: TRBD1; J: TRBJ1-4
DNA: TGTGCCAGCAGTAGACCGGGACAGACCTTTGGAGCTTTCTTT; CDR3: CASSRPGQTFGAFF; V: TRBV27; size: once; length: 14; D: TRBD1; J: TRBJ1-1
DNA: TGCGCCAGCAGCCAAGATACTAGCGGGGGGTCCAATGAGCAGTTCTTC; CDR3: CASSQDTSGGSNEQFF; V: TRBV4-3; size: -; length: 16; D: TRBD2; J: TRBJ2-1
DNA: TGTGCCAGCAGCTTGAGGTTGGGTACTGAAGCTTTCTTT; CDR3: CASSLRLGTEAFF; V: TRBV5-4; size: -; length: 13; D: -; J: TRBJ1-1
DNA: TGTGCCAGCAGCCCCCGGGGGGGAAGAAATGGCTACACCTTC; CDR3: CASSPRGGRNGYTF; V: TRBV9; size: once; length: 14; D: -; J: TRBJ1-2
DNA: TGCGCCAGCAGCCAAGCCTCCGGGGAGGGCTACACCTTC; CDR3: CASSQASGEGYTF; V: TRBV4-1; size: few; length: 13; D: -; J: TRBJ1-2
DNA: TGTGCCAGCAGCACCGAGGAGGGTAGCACAGATACGCAGTATTTT; CDR3: CASSTEEGSTDTQYF; V: TRBV6-4; size: few; length: 15; D: -; J: TRBJ2-3
DNA: TGTGCCAGCAGCCCGTGGACAGGGAACGACTATGGCTACACCTTC; CDR3: CASSPWTGNDYGYTF; V: TRBV28; size: -; length: 15; D: TRBD1; J: TRBJ1-2
DNA: TGTGCCAGCAGTGCTGTTGGGGCATACTCTGGAAACACCATATATTTT; CDR3: CASSAVGAYSGNTIYF; V: TRBV6-1; size: -; length: 16; D: -; J: TRBJ1-3
DNA: TGTGCCAGCAGCCGCAGGGAGAGTACGCAGTATTTT; CDR3: CASSRRESTQYF; V: TRBV7-9; size: -; length: 12; D: -; J: TRBJ2-3